This T cell receptor (beta chain) was recorded in a study of blood T cell repertoires in COVID-19. About the research overall: Researchers got acute and convalescent COVID-19 samples from the United States, Italy and Spain. Sample material is recorded as cDNA or gDNA derived from T cells, B-cell-depleted T cells, or PBMCs.

In its sample, this clone was seen once. Here immunoSEQ multiplex PCR was the method, and the copy in TCRdb shows in-frame clones only, minus some. Of a few hundred thousand clones in the sample, approximately 89% were seen once. Enrolled through a virtual design, the participants were between roughly 18 and 90 years of age and came from 24 US areas. Membership in each cohort depended on participant-reported clinical history. Sequencing input: PBMCs or T cells enriched from blood (not recorded which). The receptor was derived from a woman between 45 and 65 years old who had been exposed to COVID-19.

CDR3 in DNA: TGTGCCAGCAGCCACCTCGCGGGGGCGAACACTGAAGCTTTCTTT. Translating it yields CASSHLAGANTEAFF. The chain carries TRBV14 and TRBJ1-1, with TRBD1 as a possible D gene (6 bases). V lost 3 bases, J lost 1 base, and 12 bases lay in between. Germline-derived CDR1 and CDR2 are SGHDN and FVKESK. The CDR3 is 15 amino acids. The entire variable domain, with the rest obtained from reference TRBV14 and TRBJ1-1, is as follows: EAGVTQFPSHSVIEKGQTVTLRCDPISGHDNLYWYRRVMGKEIKFLLHFVKESKQDESGMPNNRFLAERTGGTYSTLKVQPAELEDSGVYFCASSHLAGANTEAFFGQGTRLTVV.